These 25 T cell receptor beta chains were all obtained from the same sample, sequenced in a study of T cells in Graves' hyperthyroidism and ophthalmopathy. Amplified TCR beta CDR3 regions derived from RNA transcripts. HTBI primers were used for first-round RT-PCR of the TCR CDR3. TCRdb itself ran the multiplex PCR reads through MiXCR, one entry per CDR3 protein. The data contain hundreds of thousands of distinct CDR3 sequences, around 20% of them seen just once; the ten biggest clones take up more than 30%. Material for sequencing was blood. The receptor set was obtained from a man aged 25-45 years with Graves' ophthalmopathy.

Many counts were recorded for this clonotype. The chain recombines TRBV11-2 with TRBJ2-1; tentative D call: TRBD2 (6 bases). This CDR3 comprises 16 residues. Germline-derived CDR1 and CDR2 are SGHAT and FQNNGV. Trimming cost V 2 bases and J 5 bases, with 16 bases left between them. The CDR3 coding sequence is TGTGCCAGCAGCTTAAACGTCGAGACTAGGGACAATGAGCAGTTCTTC. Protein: CASSLNVETRDNEQFF.

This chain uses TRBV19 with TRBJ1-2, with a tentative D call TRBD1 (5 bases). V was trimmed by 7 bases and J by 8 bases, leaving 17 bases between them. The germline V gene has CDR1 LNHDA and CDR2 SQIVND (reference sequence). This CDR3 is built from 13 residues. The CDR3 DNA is TGTGCCAGTATATCAGGAGAGAGGGGAGGCTACACCTTC. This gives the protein CASISGERGGYTF.

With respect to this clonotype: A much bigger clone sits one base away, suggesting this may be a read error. The DNA of the CDR3 is TGTGCCAGCAGTCCCCCGACTAGCGGGTCCTGCGAGCAGTACTTC. Translation gives CASSPPTSGSCEQYF. The chain combines TRBV28 with TRBJ2-7; 10 positions match TRBD2. The CDR3 sequence is 15 residues long. Germline V CDR1 and CDR2: MDHEN, SYDVKM.

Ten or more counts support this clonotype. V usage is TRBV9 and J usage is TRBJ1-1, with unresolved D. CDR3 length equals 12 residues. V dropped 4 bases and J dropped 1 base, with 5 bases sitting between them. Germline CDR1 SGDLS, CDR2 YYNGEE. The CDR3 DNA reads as TGTGCCAGCAGCCCCAAGAACACTGAAGCTTTCTTT. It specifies CASSPKNTEAFF.

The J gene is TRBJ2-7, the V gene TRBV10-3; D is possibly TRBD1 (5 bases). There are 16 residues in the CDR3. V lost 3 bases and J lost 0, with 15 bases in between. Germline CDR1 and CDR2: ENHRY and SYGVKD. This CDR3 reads CAISDPDRSSSYEQYF. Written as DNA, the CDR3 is TGTGCCATCAGTGACCCCGACAGAAGTAGCTCCTACGAGCAGTACTTC.

The CDR3 region has the DNA TGTGCCAGCAGCCCGGACCGCCAGCACGAGCAGTACTTC. Translating gives CASSPDRQHEQYF. The chain is built from TRBV14 and TRBJ2-7; the D is unclear. V gave up 4 bases and J gave up 5 bases, with 12 bases separating them. From germline, CDR1 is SGHDN and CDR2 FVKESK. This CDR3 has 13 amino acids.

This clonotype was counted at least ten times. CDR3 in DNA: TGCGCCAGCAGCCCGGGGGACAGGGTTGAAGGTGAAGCTTTCTTT. It encodes CASSPGDRVEGEAFF. This rearrangement joins TRBV5-1 to TRBJ1-1; 9 bases are shared with TRBD1. Germline-derived CDR1 and CDR2 are SGHRS and YFSETQ. The CDR3 loop spans 15 amino acids. J lost 7 bases, V lost 4 bases, and 11 bases had no gene match.

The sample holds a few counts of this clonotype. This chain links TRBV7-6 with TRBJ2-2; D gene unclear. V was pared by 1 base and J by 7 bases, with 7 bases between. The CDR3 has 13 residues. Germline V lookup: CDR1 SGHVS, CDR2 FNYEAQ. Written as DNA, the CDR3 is TGTGCCAGCAGCTTAGGGGGTGTCGGGGAGCTGTTTTTT. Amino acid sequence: CASSLGGVGELFF.

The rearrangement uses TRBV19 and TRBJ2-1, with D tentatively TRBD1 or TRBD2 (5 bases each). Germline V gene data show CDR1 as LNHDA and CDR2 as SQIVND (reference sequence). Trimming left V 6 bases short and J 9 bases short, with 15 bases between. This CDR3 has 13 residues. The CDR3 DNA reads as TGTGCCAGTAGCGGGACCTTCCCGTCTGAGCAGTTCTTC. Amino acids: CASSGTFPSEQFF.

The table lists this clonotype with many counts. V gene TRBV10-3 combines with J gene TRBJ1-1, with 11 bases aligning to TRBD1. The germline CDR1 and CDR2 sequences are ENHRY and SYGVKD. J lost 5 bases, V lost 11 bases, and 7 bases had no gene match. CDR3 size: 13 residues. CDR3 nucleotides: TGTGCCGTTGGGGACAGGGGGAAGACTGAAGCTTTCTTT. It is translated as CAVGDRGKTEAFF.

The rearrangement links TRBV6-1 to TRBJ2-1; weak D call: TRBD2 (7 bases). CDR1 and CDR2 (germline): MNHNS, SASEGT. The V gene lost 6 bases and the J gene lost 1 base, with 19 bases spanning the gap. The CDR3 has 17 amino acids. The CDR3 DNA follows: TGTGCCAGCAGCACTGGGGGGGCGGGAACTTCCTACAATGAGCAGTTCTTC. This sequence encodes CASSTGGAGTSYNEQFF.

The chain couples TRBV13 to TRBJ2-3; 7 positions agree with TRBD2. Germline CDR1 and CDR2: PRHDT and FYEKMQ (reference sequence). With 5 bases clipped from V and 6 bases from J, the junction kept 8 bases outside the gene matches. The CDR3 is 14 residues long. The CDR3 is CASSPGLVRDTQYF. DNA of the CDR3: TGTGCCAGCAGCCCCGGACTAGTGCGCGATACGCAGTATTTT.

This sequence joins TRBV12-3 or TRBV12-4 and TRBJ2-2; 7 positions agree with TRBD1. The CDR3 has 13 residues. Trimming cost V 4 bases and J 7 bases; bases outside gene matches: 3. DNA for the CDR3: TGTGCCAGCAGTTCCCGACAGGGCGGGGAGCTGTTTTTT. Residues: CASSSRQGGELFF.

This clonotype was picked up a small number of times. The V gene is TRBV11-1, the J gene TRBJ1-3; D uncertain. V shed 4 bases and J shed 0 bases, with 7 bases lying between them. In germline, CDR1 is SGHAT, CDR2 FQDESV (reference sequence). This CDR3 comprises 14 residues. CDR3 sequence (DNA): TGTGCCAGCAGCTCCGGATTCTCTGGAAACACCATATATTTT. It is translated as CASSSGFSGNTIYF.

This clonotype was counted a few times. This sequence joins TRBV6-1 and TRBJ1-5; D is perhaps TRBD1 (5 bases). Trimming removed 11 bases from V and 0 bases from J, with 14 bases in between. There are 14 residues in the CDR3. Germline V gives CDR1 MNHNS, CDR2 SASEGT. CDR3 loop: CAATRGTSNQPQHF. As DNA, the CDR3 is TGTGCCGCCACCAGAGGGACTAGCAATCAGCCCCAGCATTTT.

The CDR3 region is CASSEWASGKDNEQFF. The CDR3 nucleotides read TGTGCCAGCAGTGAATGGGCTAGCGGGAAAGACAATGAGCAGTTCTTC. V is TRBV25-1 and J is TRBJ2-1, with 9 bases fitting TRBD2. The V gene end was trimmed by 1 base and the J gene end by 5 bases; junction bases not matched to a gene: 6. The CDR3 spans 16 residues. Germline lookup yields CDR1 MGHDK and CDR2 SYGVNS.

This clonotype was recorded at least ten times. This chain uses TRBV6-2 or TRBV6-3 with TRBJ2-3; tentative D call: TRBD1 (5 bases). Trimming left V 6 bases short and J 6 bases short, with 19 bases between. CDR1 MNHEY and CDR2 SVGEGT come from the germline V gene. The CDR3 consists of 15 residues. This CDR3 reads CASSPRQRSRDTQYF. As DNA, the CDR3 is TGTGCCAGCAGCCCGCGACAGCGTTCCAGGGATACGCAGTATTTT.

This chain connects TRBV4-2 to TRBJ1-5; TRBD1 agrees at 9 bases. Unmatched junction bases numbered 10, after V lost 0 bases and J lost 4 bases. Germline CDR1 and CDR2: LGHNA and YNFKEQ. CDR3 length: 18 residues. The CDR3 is CASSQDPITGGQNQPQHF. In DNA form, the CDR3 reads TGTGCCAGCAGCCAAGATCCTATTACAGGGGGCCAAAATCAGCCCCAGCATTTT.

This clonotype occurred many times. The CDR3 DNA reads TGCGCCAGCAGCTTGGAGGGATGGGGACCTAACAATGAGCAGTTCTTC. Protein sequence: CASSLEGWGPNNEQFF. The chain joins TRBV5-1 to TRBJ2-1, with D perhaps being TRBD1 or TRBD2 (5 bases each). The CDR3 is 16 residues long. Germline V CDR1 and CDR2: SGHRS, YFSETQ. Trimming cost V 0 bases and J 5 bases, with 15 bases left between them.

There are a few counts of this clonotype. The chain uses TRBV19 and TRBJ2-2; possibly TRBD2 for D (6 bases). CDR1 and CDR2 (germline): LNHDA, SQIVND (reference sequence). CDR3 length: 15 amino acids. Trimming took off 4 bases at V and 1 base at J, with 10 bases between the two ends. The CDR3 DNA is TGTGCCAGTAGTACCGGACTACTGAACACCGGGGAGCTGTTTTTT. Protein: CASSTGLLNTGELFF.

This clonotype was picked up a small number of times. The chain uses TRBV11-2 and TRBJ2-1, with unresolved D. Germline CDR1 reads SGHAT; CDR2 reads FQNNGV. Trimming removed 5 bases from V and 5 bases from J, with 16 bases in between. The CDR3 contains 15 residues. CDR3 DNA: TGTGCCAGCAGCCTCGCCCCCCCGGTTGACAATGAGCAGTTCTTC. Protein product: CASSLAPPVDNEQFF. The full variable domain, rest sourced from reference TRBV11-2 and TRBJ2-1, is EAGVAQSPRYKIIEKRQSVAFWCNPISGHATLYWYQQILGQGPKLLIQFQNNGVVDDSQLPKDRFSAERLKGVDSTLKIQPAKLEDSAVYLCASSLAPPVDNEQFFGPGTRLTVL.

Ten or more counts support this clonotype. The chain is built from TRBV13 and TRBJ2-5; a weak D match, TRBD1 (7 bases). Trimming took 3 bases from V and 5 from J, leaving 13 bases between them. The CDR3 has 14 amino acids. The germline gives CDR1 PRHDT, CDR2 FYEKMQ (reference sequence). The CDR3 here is CASSLRGQTETQYF. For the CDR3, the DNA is TGTGCCAGCAGCTTGCGGGGACAGACGGAGACCCAGTACTTC.

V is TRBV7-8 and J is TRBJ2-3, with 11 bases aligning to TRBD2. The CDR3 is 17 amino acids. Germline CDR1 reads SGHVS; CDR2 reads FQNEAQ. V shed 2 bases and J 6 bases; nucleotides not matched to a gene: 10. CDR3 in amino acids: CASSLNPTSGKDDTQYF. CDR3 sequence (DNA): TGTGCCAGCAGCTTAAACCCGACTAGCGGGAAAGATGATACGCAGTATTTT.

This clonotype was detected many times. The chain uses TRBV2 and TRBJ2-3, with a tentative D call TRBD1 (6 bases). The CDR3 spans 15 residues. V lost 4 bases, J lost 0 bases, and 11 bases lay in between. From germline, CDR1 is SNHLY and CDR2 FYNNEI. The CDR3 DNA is TGTGCCAGCAGTGCGCCGGGACACAGCACAGATACGCAGTATTTT. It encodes CASSAPGHSTDTQYF.

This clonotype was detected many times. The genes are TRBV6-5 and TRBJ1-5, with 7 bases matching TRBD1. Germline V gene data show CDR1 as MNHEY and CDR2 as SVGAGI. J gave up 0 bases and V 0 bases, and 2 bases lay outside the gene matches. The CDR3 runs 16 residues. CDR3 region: CASSYSDRYSNQPQHF. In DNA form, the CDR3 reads TGTGCCAGCAGTTACTCGGACAGGTATAGCAATCAGCCCCAGCATTTT.